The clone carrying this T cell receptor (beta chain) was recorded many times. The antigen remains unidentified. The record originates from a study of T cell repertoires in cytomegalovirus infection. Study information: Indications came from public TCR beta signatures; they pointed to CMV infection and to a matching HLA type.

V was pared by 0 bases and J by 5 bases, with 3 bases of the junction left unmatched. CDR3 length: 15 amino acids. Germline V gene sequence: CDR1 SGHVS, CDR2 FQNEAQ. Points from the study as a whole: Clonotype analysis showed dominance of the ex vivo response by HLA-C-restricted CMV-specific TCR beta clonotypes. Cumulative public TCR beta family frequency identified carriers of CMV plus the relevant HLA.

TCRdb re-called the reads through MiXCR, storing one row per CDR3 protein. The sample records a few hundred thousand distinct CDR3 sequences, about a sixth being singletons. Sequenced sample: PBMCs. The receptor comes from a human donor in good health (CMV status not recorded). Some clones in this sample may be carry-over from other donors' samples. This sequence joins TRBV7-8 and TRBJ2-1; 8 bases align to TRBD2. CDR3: CASSLAGGGNNEQFF. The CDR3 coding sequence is TGTGCCAGCAGCTTAGCGGGCGGGGGGAACAATGAGCAGTTCTTC.